The 20 T cell receptor beta chains below all came from one sample that was sequenced in a study of shared clonotypes between healthy human individuals. Profiling relied on immunoSEQ multiplex PCR, and the TCRdb table lists in-frame clones only, not all of them. The sample has some 2.3 million clones, 85% to 95% seen once. Sequencing was done on a sample of naive CD4+ T cells from PBMCs. The subset denotes: CD45RA+ positively selected. These receptors all stem from a man in his late teens or twenties in good health. Some clones in this sample may be carry-over from other donors' samples.

The rearrangement joins TRBV6-6 to TRBJ2-2, with D unclear. The CDR3 is 13 residues long. Germline CDR1 MNHNY, CDR2 SVGAGI (reference sequence). V dropped 8 bases and J dropped 0 bases, with 7 bases sitting between them. CDR3 residues: CASGTSNTGELFF. As DNA, the CDR3 is TGTGCCAGCGGAACCTCGAACACCGGGGAGCTGTTTTTT.

The chain carries TRBV28 and TRBJ2-2, with D maybe TRBD1 (6 bases). CDR1 is MDHEN and CDR2 is SYDVKM in the germline V gene. The CDR3 length is 20 residues. The V end was cut by 5 bases, the J end by 1 base, with 26 bases between. This CDR3 reads CASSTPNRWDTQVNTGELFF. CDR3 coding DNA: TGTGCCAGCAGTACTCCCAATAGATGGGACACCCAGGTGAACACCGGGGAGCTGTTTTTT. The variable domain in full, completed from reference TRBV28 and TRBJ2-2, reads DVKVTQSSRYLVKRTGEKVFLECVQDMDHENMFWYRQDPGLGLRLIYFSYDVKMKEKGDIPEGYSVSREKKERFSLILESASTNQTSMYLCASSTPNRWDTQVNTGELFFGEGSRLTVL.

This clone was seen a single time. V and J are TRBV11-2 and TRBJ1-3; D not certain. Trimming shortened V by 4 bases and J by 4 bases, and 8 bases separated the two germline ends. Per the germline V gene, CDR1 is SGHAT and CDR2 is FQNNGV. CDR3 size: 13 residues. The CDR3 sequence: CASSSKRGNTIYF. The CDR3 region has the DNA TGTGCCAGCAGCTCTAAAAGGGGAAACACCATATATTTT.

V gene TRBV10-3 combines with J gene TRBJ1-1, with D maybe TRBD1 (6 bases). The CDR3 sequence is 16 residues long. In germline, CDR1 is ENHRY, CDR2 SYGVKD. The V end was cut by 0 bases, the J end by 4 bases, with 15 bases between. CDR3: CAISESPGAVGTEAFF. CDR3 DNA: TGTGCCATCAGTGAGTCACCGGGGGCGGTAGGCACTGAAGCTTTCTTT.

This rearrangement joins TRBV5-1 to TRBJ2-1; 12 bases map to TRBD2. This CDR3 spans 16 amino acids. The J segment lost 4 bases and the V segment lost 3 bases, leaving 5 bases of the junction unmatched. Germline V gene sequence: CDR1 SGHRS, CDR2 YFSETQ. CDR3 nucleotides: TGCGCCAGCAGCTCCCTAGCGGGAGGGGGGTACAATGAGCAGTTCTTC. Translation gives CASSSLAGGGYNEQFF.

This rearrangement joins TRBV7-3 to TRBJ2-7; TRBD1 might be the D (5 bases). There are 14 residues in the CDR3. V was pared by 5 bases and J by 5 bases, with 16 bases between. Germline assignment: CDR1 SGHTA and CDR2 FQGTGA. Here the CDR3 reads CASSTNSAGNEQYF. In DNA, the CDR3 is TGTGCCAGCAGCACCAACAGCGCAGGGAACGAGCAGTACTTC.

In the case of this clone: This specimen includes other DNA sequences encoding the same CDR3. The chain recombines TRBV4-2 with TRBJ1-5; D remains unclear. From germline, CDR1 is LGHNA and CDR2 YNFKEQ. With 1 base removed from V and 7 bases from J, the gap between germline ends came to 8 bases. CDR3 length: 13 amino acids. CDR3 in amino acids: CASSQGGNQPQHF. The CDR3 DNA reads as TGTGCCAGCAGCCAAGGAGGGAACCAGCCCCAGCATTTT.

The gene calls are TRBV5-1 and TRBJ2-1; 11 positions agree with TRBD2. Looked up from germline, CDR1 is SGHRS and CDR2 is YFSETQ. This CDR3 is 16 amino acids long. Trimming at V came to 2 bases and at J to 2 bases, leaving 3 bases not matched to a gene. The DNA of the CDR3 is TGCGCCAGCAGCTTCTTGACTAGCGGGACCTACAATGAGCAGTTCTTC. Its protein is CASSFLTSGTYNEQFF. Using reference TRBV5-1 and TRBJ2-1 for the parts outside the CDR3, the full variable domain is KAGVTQTPRYLIKTRGQQVTLSCSPISGHRSVSWYQQTPGQGLQFLFEYFSETQRNKGNFPGRFSGRQFSNSRSEMNVSTLELGDSALYLCASSFLTSGTYNEQFFGPGTRLTVL.

The chain links TRBV5-1 to TRBJ2-5, with 8 bases aligning to TRBD1. Trimming cost V 4 bases and J 4 bases; bases outside gene matches: 12. CDR1 is SGHRS and CDR2 is YFSETQ in the germline V gene. The CDR3 consists of 16 residues. Here the CDR3 reads CASSPAGGASTETQYF. CDR3 sequence (DNA): TGCGCCAGCAGCCCCGCAGGGGGCGCGAGTACAGAGACCCAGTACTTC.

The genes are TRBV19 and TRBJ2-7; 8 positions agree with TRBD2. V shed 3 bases, J shed 0 bases, and the junction held 19 bases outside the gene matches. The CDR3 extends over 20 amino acids. Germline-derived CDR1 and CDR2 are LNHDA and SQIVND (reference sequence). The CDR3 loop reads CASSIQVGASGRTPSYEQYF. The CDR3 nucleotides read TGTGCCAGTAGTATTCAAGTCGGTGCGAGCGGGAGAACCCCCTCCTACGAGCAGTACTTC.

The CDR3 loop is CASSLRDRPYEQYF. The CDR3 nucleotides read TGTGCCAGCAGTTTGAGAGACAGACCCTACGAGCAGTACTTC. The chain joins TRBV28 to TRBJ2-7, with a possible D match to TRBD1 (5 bases). Germline CDR1 MDHEN, CDR2 SYDVKM. The CDR3 loop spans 14 amino acids. Trimming cost V 3 bases and J 2 bases, with 11 bases left between them.

The CDR3 here is CASSSPGQGAEQYF. Here the CDR3 DNA reads TGTGCCAGCAGCTCGCCGGGACAGGGGGCAGAGCAGTACTTC. The V and J genes are TRBV7-9 and TRBJ2-7, with TRBD1 identical over 12 bases. The CDR3 spans 14 residues. J gave up 7 bases and V 4 bases, and 5 bases lay outside the gene matches. CDR1 is SEHNR, CDR2 FQNEAQ, per germline (reference sequence).

The V call is TRBV2, the J call TRBJ1-5, with D maybe TRBD1 (6 bases). The CDR3 is made up of 14 amino acids. Trimming cost V 3 bases and J 6 bases, with 12 bases left between them. Germline values: CDR1 SNHLY, CDR2 FYNNEI. CDR3 in DNA: TGTGCCAGCAGTGAGACAGGTTCAGGTCAGCCCCAGCATTTT. This gives the protein CASSETGSGQPQHF.

In nucleotides, the CDR3 is TGTGCCAGCAGCCACACAGGGCCAACCGGGGAGCTGTTTTTT. Its translation is CASSHTGPTGELFF. V usage is TRBV4-2 and J usage is TRBJ2-2; perhaps TRBD1 as D (6 bases). V was pared by 3 bases and J by 5 bases, with 10 bases between. CDR3 length: 14 residues. The germline CDR1 and CDR2 sequences are LGHNA and YNFKEQ.

The chain has TRBV6-1 and TRBJ2-7, with D perhaps TRBD1 or TRBD2 (5 bases each). This CDR3 spans 13 amino acids. Trimming cost V 3 bases and J 5 bases, with 11 bases left between them. Per the germline V gene, CDR1 is MNHNS and CDR2 is SASEGT. The CDR3 DNA follows: TGTGCCAGCAGTGACGGGACCAAAGACGAGCAGTACTTC. Translated, it gives CASSDGTKDEQYF.

The chain is built from TRBV7-9 and TRBJ2-5, with unresolved D. Gene TRBJ2-7 matches the end of the DNA better, so the J call may be wrong. In germline, CDR1 is SEHNR, CDR2 FQNEAQ (reference sequence). The CDR3 extends over 14 amino acids. The CDR3 DNA sequence: TGTGCCAGCAGCTTACTCCCCGGGCCCTACGAGCAGTACTTC. Protein: CASSLLPGPYEQYF.

The rearrangement links TRBV6-1 to TRBJ2-1; tentatively, D is TRBD2 (6 bases). The V gene lost 2 bases and the J gene lost 2 bases, with 13 bases spanning the gap. CDR3 length: 16 residues. Per the germline V gene, CDR1 is MNHNS and CDR2 is SASEGT. The CDR3 DNA sequence: TGTGCCAGCAGTGAACCCCCGGGGGTACCCTACAATGAGCAGTTCTTC. This encodes CASSEPPGVPYNEQFF.

This clone was observed a few times. Other DNA sequences in the sample encode the same CDR3. The CDR3 DNA is TGTGCCAGCAGCGTATCTAGCGGGTCTTACAATGAGCAGTTCTTC. Its translation: CASSVSSGSYNEQFF. The rearrangement joins TRBV9 to TRBJ2-1; 8 positions match TRBD2. This CDR3 region has 15 residues. Germline CDR1 is SGDLS and CDR2 is YYNGEE. The junction had 4 bases not matched to a gene; V was cut back by 1 base and J by 4 bases.

This clone was counted a few times. Distinct nucleotide sequences in the sample also encode this CDR3. This chain links TRBV9 with TRBJ1-1, with 7 bases lining up with TRBD1. The CDR3 sequence is 14 residues long. The V and J ends lost 0 bases and 4 bases, in that order; junction bases with no gene match: 3. CDR1 and CDR2 from the germline V gene are SGDLS and YYNGEE. In DNA, the CDR3 is TGTGCCAGCAGCGTAGGACAGGGCGGCACTGAAGCTTTCTTT. Residues: CASSVGQGGTEAFF.

To note about this clone: The identical CDR3 is also encoded by other nucleotide sequences in the sample. J is TRBJ1-1 and V is TRBV5-1, with D uncertain. Germline CDR1 reads SGHRS; CDR2 reads YFSETQ. The CDR3 is 15 amino acids. Trimming took 4 bases from V and 1 from J, leaving 14 bases between them. The chain's CDR3 is CASSPLSPGNTEAFF. The CDR3 DNA follows: TGCGCCAGCAGCCCCCTTTCCCCGGGGAACACTGAAGCTTTCTTT. The full variable domain, in which reference TRBV5-1 and TRBJ1-1 provide the parts outside the CDR3, is KAGVTQTPRYLIKTRGQQVTLSCSPISGHRSVSWYQQTPGQGLQFLFEYFSETQRNKGNFPGRFSGRQFSNSRSEMNVSTLELGDSALYLCASSPLSPGNTEAFFGQGTRLTVV.